The T cell receptor beta chain under discussion was sequenced for a study of T cells after yellow fever vaccination (dated by TCRdb to the late 2010s). For the study in its entirety: Libraries from fractions with low cell numbers were prepared with the SMART-Seq v4 Ultra Low Input RNA kit. To follow T-cell clones before and after primary and booster YFV17D yellow fever vaccination, bulk TCR alpha and beta repertoires were sequenced over time. Two healthy male donors, one aged 18 to 29 and one aged 30 to 40 years, made up the cohort. Bulk PBMC replicates and cell subsets were isolated from blood drawn at multiple timepoints before and after both primary and secondary immunization.

CDR1 SGHRS and CDR2 YFSETQ are derived from the germline V gene. Cut back by 4 bases and 3 bases, the V and J ends lie 11 bases apart. From the cysteine up to the phenylalanine, the CDR3 has a length of 14 residues. Only the CDR3 portion is preserved as DNA: 42 bases, with reading frame beginning at the first base. The treatment or condition label here, explained by the study, means: live attenuated yellow fever vaccine strain. A standard Ficoll-Paque protocol was used to isolate PBMCs from peripheral blood. With anti-CD3 and anti-CD8 staining plus a dextramer loaded with the yellow fever NS4B epitope peptide, the researchers sorted epitope-specific CD8 T cells. RNA was extracted with TriZol from bulk PBMCs, CD4 and CD8 fractions, and dextramer-positive and dextramer-negative fractions. Turning to this clonotype: No much larger clone is present one base from it, and per-base qualities are unavailable.

Results the study describes overall, beyond this receptor: The secondary T-cell response was weaker than the primary response but faster, peaking on day 5 instead of day 15. After the booster, most clones that had expanded after primary vaccination were detected again (approximately 95% of CD4 and more than 80% of CD8), suggesting broad maintenance of memory. Because the study included only a couple of donors, the extent to which the findings can be generalized is limited. Computational filtering was required because FACS-sorted repertoires could contain abundant contaminating clonotypes from the bulk population. A small share of clonotypes occurred in both CD4 and CD8 compartments, likely arising from convergent recombination.

Synthesis of TCR cDNA relied on 5'RACE template switching, a step that introduced a universal primer site along with unique molecular identifiers. Priming of cDNA synthesis was performed from both the TCR alpha and TCR beta constant segments. Libraries were amplified in two PCR steps, with sample barcodes and sequencing adapters added in the second step. Sequencing of libraries was done on Illumina HiSeq 2500 (2x100 bp) or NovaSeq (2x150 bp). For the original study's pipeline: MIGEC handled demultiplexing of reads and collapsing into UMI consensus sequences, while MiXCR performed V(D)J alignment. Using edgeR on replicate PBMC samples, clonotypes were called vaccine-responding if FDR was below 0.01 and the log2 fold change was above 5 up to day 15. CD4 or CD8 identity was assigned to each bulk clonotype according to whether the clonotype was present at higher abundance in the sequenced CD4 repertoire or the sequenced CD8 repertoire. NS4B-specific clonotypes were defined as those at least 10-fold enriched in dextramer-positive over dextramer-negative fractions; CD4-biased clonotypes were excluded. The public sequencing data were trimmed at Q25 with fastp and processed into clonotypes with MiXCR by TCRdb, which kept only in-frame beta chains. Merged by CDR3 protein, the rows form single entries marked with the most common genes and DNA. The V and J calls reflect TCRdb's pipeline rather than the authors' work. This sample comprises about 96,000 distinct CDR3 sequences, more than 7.5% of them detected only once. The top ten hold roughly 15% of the sample.

This clonotype was obtained from a young man who received the YFV17D yellow fever vaccine. The sequencing here drew on CD8+ T cells not binding an NS4B(214-222) dextramer, sorted from PBMCs, taken approximately 16 days after the first yellow fever vaccination. The cell subset or site label here, explained by the study, means: NS4B epitope dextramer-negative CD8 T cells. The chain is made from TRBV5-1 and TRBJ2-1, with TRBD2 perhaps the D gene, on 6 matching bases. The DNA sequence is given as TGCGCCAGCAGCCCAGCGGGTAACTACAATGAGCAGTTCTTC. Translated, this gives CASSPAGNYNEQFF. The variable domain in full, with residues beyond the CDR3 obtained from the reference TRBV5-1 and TRBJ2-1 genes, is KAGVTQTPRYLIKTRGQQVTLSCSPISGHRSVSWYQQTPGQGLQFLFEYFSETQRNKGNFPGRFSGRQFSNSRSEMNVSTLELGDSALYLCASSPAGNYNEQFFGPGTRLTVL.